The clone carrying this T cell receptor (beta chain) came up once. Its matching antigen is unknown. Related graft donors supplied nonmyeloablative bone marrow transplants, and mixed chimerism was transient. This specimen comes from a study of Tregs in tolerant kidney transplant recipients. General study findings and limits: Antigen-driven expansion was suggested because donor-specific Tregs expanded more than all Tregs in tolerant patients. Few patients were studied, so findings need validation in larger groups.

Libraries were prepared by immunoSEQ multiplex PCR; TCRdb keeps only in-frame clonotypes and omits some of them. The data contain fewer than 60,000 clones, about 91% of them singletons. The CDR3 has 17 residues. V shed 1 base and J 1 base; nucleotides not matched to a gene: 2. The V gene's germline CDR1 is SGHTA and CDR2 FQGNSA. The input for sequencing was CD8+ T cells from blood (PBMCs), taken 24 months after the transplant. The clonotype was recovered from a human patient who received a combined kidney and bone marrow transplant. These T cells may partly come from the graft donor. J is TRBJ2-5 and V is TRBV7-2; 14 bases align to TRBD2. The CDR3 nucleotides are TGTGCCAGCAGCTTAGGGACTAGCGGGGGGTTCCAAGAGACCCAGTACTTC. It encodes CASSLGTSGGFQETQYF.